The 32 T cell receptor beta chains in this list originate from one sample, sequenced in a study of response to subunit inactivated influenza vaccine. TCRdb independently ran MiXCR on the RT-PCR reads; one entry per CDR3 protein. The table includes about 540,000 distinct CDR3 sequences, under 30% detected once. The sample was also linked to a second study, of T cells expressing NK-cell markers. That paper notes: It was by 5'RACE template switching with UMIs that TCR beta cDNA was made.

The starting material was CD4+ T cells sorted from PBMCs, obtained approximately 13 days after vaccination. These receptors came from a man between 45 and 60 years old who received an inactivated influenza vaccine.

This clonotype came up a few times. The chain recombines TRBV12-3 or TRBV12-4 with TRBJ1-1; D might be TRBD1 (5 bases). V was cut by 7 bases and J by 5 bases, with 14 bases left in between. The CDR3 covers 13 residues. This chain's CDR3 is CASTIQANTEAFF. The CDR3 DNA follows: TGTGCCAGCACTATACAGGCGAATACTGAAGCTTTCTTT.

This clonotype was detected only a few times. This chain links TRBV3-1 with TRBJ1-3; D not certain. CDR1 and CDR2 (germline): LGHDT, YNNKEL (reference sequence). This CDR3 has 15 residues. Trimming cost V 5 bases and J 4 bases, with 15 bases left between them. CDR3 in amino acids: CASSASWAGGNTIYF. As DNA, the CDR3 is TGTGCCAGCAGCGCCTCTTGGGCTGGAGGAAACACCATATATTTT.

J is TRBJ2-6 and V is TRBV9; D may correspond to TRBD1 or TRBD2 (5 bases each). The CDR3 length is 16 residues. V was pared by 0 bases and J by 3 bases, with 10 bases between. Looked up from germline, CDR1 is SGDLS and CDR2 is YYNGEE. CDR3 DNA sequence: TGTGCCAGCAGCGTAGCGAGGGGCTTTGGGGCCAACGTCCTGACTTTC. This encodes CASSVARGFGANVLTF.

This clonotype turned up a few times. This chain joins TRBV5-4 and TRBJ1-1, with 8 bases matching TRBD1. V shed 4 bases and J 5 bases; nucleotides not matched to a gene: 10. The CDR3 sequence is 15 residues long. The germline gives CDR1 SGHNT, CDR2 YYREEE (reference sequence). DNA for the CDR3: TGTGCCAGCAGCCAATGGGACAGGAGGATGACTGAAGCTTTCTTT. It is translated as CASSQWDRRMTEAFF.

This clonotype appeared many times. CDR3 residues: CASSYSLQAGTGEQYF. The DNA of the CDR3 is TGTGCCAGCAGTTACTCGCTCCAGGCAGGTACTGGCGAGCAGTACTTC. The chain employs TRBV6-5 and TRBJ2-7; no definite D call. The germline gives CDR1 MNHEY, CDR2 SVGAGI. CDR3 length: 16 residues. V was cut by 0 bases and J by 6 bases, with 18 bases left in between.

This chain uses TRBV6-2 or TRBV6-3 with TRBJ2-4; no reliable D call. With 0 bases removed from V and 7 bases from J, the gap between germline ends came to 7 bases. This CDR3 spans 13 amino acids. Looked up from germline, CDR1 is MNHEY and CDR2 is SVGEGT. CDR3 DNA sequence: TGTGCCAGCAGTTACTCGAGTCCCAACATTCAGTACTTC. Amino acids: CASSYSSPNIQYF.

There are a few counts of this clonotype. The rearrangement joins TRBV2 to TRBJ1-5; D remains unclear. Trimming removed 1 base from V and 7 bases from J, with 11 bases in between. Germline lookup yields CDR1 SNHLY and CDR2 FYNNEI. CDR3 size: 14 residues. The CDR3 region has the DNA TGTGCCAGCAGTGAAGAACCCGAGTCGCAGCCCCAGCATTTT. As protein: CASSEEPESQPQHF.

The V and J genes are TRBV20-1 and TRBJ2-3; 11 bases are a match to TRBD1. Germline CDR1 and CDR2: DFQATT and SNEGSKA (reference sequence). This CDR3 is built from 16 residues. The junction had 6 bases not matched to a gene; V was cut back by 1 base and J by 3 bases. The CDR3 region has the DNA TGCAGTGCTAGAGGGATCGGGACAGGGGGGACAGATACGCAGTATTTT. This encodes CSARGIGTGGTDTQYF.

This chain joins TRBV28 and TRBJ2-2; D possibly corresponds to TRBD2 (6 bases). This CDR3 region has 13 residues. The germline V gene has CDR1 MDHEN and CDR2 SYDVKM. The V gene lost 11 bases and the J gene lost 0 bases, with 10 bases spanning the gap. The CDR3: CALLASNTGELFF. The CDR3 nucleotides read TGTGCCCTACTAGCTTCGAACACCGGGGAGCTGTTTTTT.

This clonotype was seen a few times. V and J are TRBV6-2 or TRBV6-3 and TRBJ1-5, with a weak D call TRBD1 (5 bases). The V and J ends lost 1 base and 0 bases respectively, with 19 bases between them. The germline gives CDR1 MNHEY, CDR2 SVGEGT. CDR3 length: 19 amino acids. The CDR3 region is CASSYFRWQGRNSNQPQHF. The CDR3 coding sequence is TGTGCCAGCAGTTACTTCCGTTGGCAGGGTCGGAATAGCAATCAGCCCCAGCATTTT.

This clonotype came up a few times. V usage is TRBV12-3 or TRBV12-4 and J usage is TRBJ2-1, with 9 bases matching TRBD2. V was pared by 10 bases and J by 9 bases, with 10 bases of the junction left unmatched. The CDR3 contains 13 residues. CDR3 protein: CATQIAGVTEQFF. The DNA of the CDR3 is TGTGCCACCCAGATAGCGGGAGTAACTGAGCAGTTCTTC.

At least ten counts were recorded for this clonotype. This chain connects TRBV7-6 to TRBJ1-2, with 8 bases matching TRBD1. Trimming took 5 bases from V and 3 from J; bases not matched to a gene: 11. Germline CDR1 is SGHVS and CDR2 is FNYEAQ. CDR3 length: 16 residues. The CDR3 coding sequence is TGTGCCAGCAGCCCAAGCGACAGGGGTCCCTACTATGGCTACACCTTC. It yields the protein CASSPSDRGPYYGYTF.

This rearrangement joins TRBV5-1 to TRBJ2-3, with TRBD2 matching over 12 bases. CDR1 is SGHRS, CDR2 YFSETQ, per germline. The J segment lost 5 bases and the V segment lost 3 bases, leaving 16 bases of the junction unmatched. This CDR3 comprises 19 residues. CDR3 residues: CASSYGTSGWGSIGDTQYF. CDR3 sequence (DNA): TGCGCCAGCAGCTACGGGACTAGCGGGTGGGGTAGTATTGGAGATACGCAGTATTTT.

The chain joins TRBV9 to TRBJ2-1, with D possibly being TRBD1 or TRBD2 (5 bases each). CDR3 size: 15 residues. V lost 0 bases, J lost 5 bases, and 12 bases lay in between. Germline V gives CDR1 SGDLS, CDR2 YYNGEE. The CDR3 loop reads CASSVAPGTDNEQFF. CDR3 coding DNA: TGTGCCAGCAGCGTAGCCCCCGGGACGGACAATGAGCAGTTCTTC.

The gene calls are TRBV18 and TRBJ2-3; D might be TRBD1 (5 bases). Looked up from germline, CDR1 is KGHSH and CDR2 is LQKENI. The CDR3 is 16 amino acids. Trimming removed 3 bases from V and 6 bases from J, with 19 bases in between. The CDR3 sequence: CASSPNSDSLGDTQYF. CDR3 in DNA: TGTGCCAGCTCACCGAACTCAGACAGTCTGGGCGATACGCAGTATTTT.

This chain uses TRBV12-3 or TRBV12-4 with TRBJ1-5, with 9 bases aligning to TRBD1. The CDR3 runs to 15 residues. J lost 11 bases, V lost 1 base, and 9 bases had no gene match. The CDR3 DNA follows: TGTGCCAGCAGTTTAGGGACAGGGGTAGTACAGGCCCAGCATTTT. Protein sequence: CASSLGTGVVQAQHF.

J is TRBJ2-5 and V is TRBV12-3 or TRBV12-4, with D unresolved. V dropped 2 bases and J dropped 2 bases, with 6 bases sitting between them. The CDR3 consists of 13 residues. CDR3 DNA sequence: TGTGCCAGCAGTTTAACAGAACAAGAGACCCAGTACTTC. Protein product: CASSLTEQETQYF.

This chain links TRBV12-3 or TRBV12-4 with TRBJ2-3; 12 positions agree with TRBD2. The CDR3 sequence is 16 residues long. V was pared by 4 bases and J by 5 bases, with 7 bases of the junction left unmatched. CDR3 protein: CASSSAPGLAGDTQYF. DNA for the CDR3: TGTGCCAGCAGTTCCGCTCCGGGACTAGCGGGAGATACGCAGTATTTT.

J is TRBJ2-2 and V is TRBV12-3 or TRBV12-4; no clear D. V shed 3 bases and J shed 1 base, with 9 bases lying between them. CDR3 length: 15 amino acids. CDR3 DNA: TGTGCCAGCAGTTTGCGGCAGGTGAACACCGGGGAGCTGTTTTTT. It specifies CASSLRQVNTGELFF.

The chain has TRBV14 and TRBJ1-1, with D hard to call. This CDR3 spans 14 amino acids. The germline V gene encodes CDR1 SGHDN and CDR2 FVKESK. V gave up 2 bases and J gave up 3 bases, with 10 bases separating them. CDR3 sequence reads: CASSQLDSYTEAFF. CDR3 sequence (DNA): TGTGCCAGCAGCCAACTGGACTCATACACTGAAGCTTTCTTT. The complete variable domain, with remaining parts taken from reference TRBV14 and TRBJ1-1, reads EAGVTQFPSHSVIEKGQTVTLRCDPISGHDNLYWYRRVMGKEIKFLLHFVKESKQDESGMPNNRFLAERTGGTYSTLKVQPAELEDSGVYFCASSQLDSYTEAFFGQGTRLTVV.

The chain is built from TRBV4-1 and TRBJ1-5; no firm D call. V was clipped by 0 bases and J by 7 bases, with 16 bases between them. Germline CDR1 MGHRA, CDR2 YSYEKL. This CDR3 spans 16 amino acids. Here the CDR3 reads CASSQDGQTSSQPQHF. The CDR3 nucleotides read TGCGCCAGCAGCCAAGATGGCCAGACGTCCTCCCAGCCCCAGCATTTT.

J is TRBJ1-1 and V is TRBV6-1; the D gene is possibly TRBD1 (5 bases). In germline, CDR1 is MNHNS, CDR2 SASEGT. V lost 6 bases to trimming and J lost 5 bases, with 13 bases between them. There are 13 residues in the CDR3. CDR3 in DNA: TGTGCCAGCAGGGCGGGGCCTCGGACTGAAGCTTTCTTT. This encodes CASRAGPRTEAFF.

The chain couples TRBV27 to TRBJ1-6; 8 positions agree with TRBD1. Germline values: CDR1 MNHEY, CDR2 SMNVEV (reference sequence). This CDR3 region has 16 residues. Unmatched junction bases numbered 12, after V lost 5 bases and J lost 9 bases. The CDR3 DNA reads TGTGCCAGCAGTGTAACAGGGGGAGGGGTAGGTTCACCCCTCCACTTT. Amino acid sequence: CASSVTGGGVGSPLHF.

This clonotype was counted only a few times. The rearrangement joins TRBV5-1 to TRBJ1-1; D call uncertain. The CDR3 has 14 amino acids. The germline V and J ends were trimmed by 4 bases and 2 bases, with 12 bases remaining between them. Germline V gene sequence: CDR1 SGHRS, CDR2 YFSETQ. CDR3 sequence reads: CASSPDQVNTEAFF. CDR3 sequence (DNA): TGCGCCAGCAGCCCGGACCAAGTAAACACTGAAGCTTTCTTT. Full variable domain (outside the CDR3, taken from reference TRBV5-1 and TRBJ1-1): KAGVTQTPRYLIKTRGQQVTLSCSPISGHRSVSWYQQTPGQGLQFLFEYFSETQRNKGNFPGRFSGRQFSNSRSEMNVSTLELGDSALYLCASSPDQVNTEAFFGQGTRLTVV.

A few counts support this clonotype. V is TRBV7-3 and J is TRBJ2-6; D is unclear. The germline V gene has CDR1 SGHTA and CDR2 FQGTGA. The CDR3 has 15 amino acids. Trimming shortened V by 5 bases and J by 4 bases, and 12 bases separated the two germline ends. CDR3 nucleotides: TGTGCCAGCAGCCCCACTACTGGGGGGGCCAACGTCCTGACTTTC. Its translation is CASSPTTGGANVLTF. Variable domain in full (rest from reference TRBV7-3 and TRBJ2-6): GAGVSQTPSNKVTEKGKYVELRCDPISGHTALYWYRQSLGQGPEFLIYFQGTGAADDSGLPNDRFFAVRPEGSVSTLKIQRTERGDSAVYLCASSPTTGGANVLTFGAGSRLTVL.

This chain links TRBV7-2 with TRBJ1-5; a weak D match, TRBD1 (6 bases). The germline V and J ends were trimmed by 1 base and 2 bases, with 12 bases remaining between them. Per the germline V gene, CDR1 is SGHTA and CDR2 is FQGNSA. The CDR3 is 16 residues long. The CDR3 DNA reads as TGTGCCAGCAGCTTAGGGGGGGGCAGGGGCAATCAGCCCCAGCATTTT. This translates into CASSLGGGRGNQPQHF.

CDR3 DNA sequence: TGTGCCAGCAGGGGCCGCTGGGAATACAATGAGCAGTTCTTC. Its protein is CASRGRWEYNEQFF. The J gene is TRBJ2-1, the V gene TRBV27; no definite D call. Germline V gene lookup returns CDR1 MNHEY and CDR2 SMNVEV (reference sequence). V lost 6 bases to trimming and J lost 4 bases, with 13 bases between them. This CDR3 is built from 14 residues.

The rearrangement uses TRBV7-3 and TRBJ2-2, with D possibly being TRBD1 or TRBD2 (5 bases each). Trimming took off 8 bases at V and 0 bases at J, with 10 bases between the two ends. This CDR3 comprises 14 residues. Germline assignment: CDR1 SGHTA and CDR2 FQGTGA. The CDR3 loop is CASGDGTNTGELFF. DNA of the CDR3: TGTGCCAGCGGGGACGGAACGAACACCGGGGAGCTGTTTTTT.

This clonotype occurred many times. The chain uses TRBV12-3 or TRBV12-4 and TRBJ1-5; D gene ambiguous. This CDR3 comprises 13 residues. V shed 3 bases and J shed 6 bases, with 9 bases lying between them. The CDR3 is CASSFGSGQPQHF. The CDR3 DNA sequence: TGTGCCAGCAGTTTTGGGTCTGGTCAGCCCCAGCATTTT.

The chain is built from TRBV20-1 and TRBJ2-4; 9 positions match TRBD1. J gave up 1 base and V 2 bases, and 12 bases lay outside the gene matches. Germline V CDR1 and CDR2: DFQATT, SNEGSKA (reference sequence). The CDR3 is 18 residues long. For the CDR3, the DNA is TGCAGTGCTAGACCTCCCCCGAGGGACAGGGCGGCCAAAAACATTCAGTACTTC. This sequence encodes CSARPPPRDRAAKNIQYF.

In DNA, the CDR3 is TGTGCCAGCAGTTTAGTGGGGGACGGAGTTCGCACCTTC. Protein: CASSLVGDGVRTF. V and J are TRBV12-3 or TRBV12-4 and TRBJ1-2, with D tentatively TRBD1 (5 bases). V was pared by 1 base and J by 13 bases, with 16 bases between. This CDR3 comprises 13 residues.

This clonotype was recorded a few times. The chain links TRBV5-5 to TRBJ1-2; weak D call: TRBD1 (5 bases). V gave up 0 bases and J gave up 4 bases, with 13 bases separating them. CDR1 and CDR2 (germline): SGHKS, YYEKEE (reference sequence). The CDR3 runs 15 residues. The CDR3 protein is CASSLAAGQSYGYTF. CDR3 nucleotide sequence: TGTGCCAGCAGCTTGGCCGCAGGGCAAAGCTATGGCTACACCTTC.